The T cell receptor (beta chain) described here comes from a study of shared clonotypes between healthy human individuals. Donation came from healthy HIV-negative adults that had no recent acute infections or vaccinations. Comment on this clone: What it recognizes is unknown.

CDR1 and CDR2 (germline): LGHNA, YSLEER. The CDR3 is 15 amino acids. Trimming at V came to 5 bases and at J to 8 bases, leaving 5 bases not matched to a gene. Sequencing was performed with immunoSEQ multiplex PCR; in TCRdb, only in-frame clones are kept and a portion is missing. Of some 2,100,000 clones listed, 95% are singletons. Study-wide findings and caveats: A small donor pool kept down the genetic and exposure-history diversity that was represented. Donor clonotype sharing was expected to depend on sequencing depth.

This chain uses TRBV4-3 with TRBJ2-1, with 14 bases identical to TRBD2. The source of this sequence is a man between 18 and 29 years old in good health. Sequences were obtained from naive CD4+ T cells sorted from blood. The subset: CD45RA+ positively selected. CDR3 DNA sequence: TGCGCCAGCAGCTGGGGACTAGCGGGAGCCCATGAGCAGTTCTTC. Translated, it gives CASSWGLAGAHEQFF.